These T cell receptor beta chains were read from a single sample in a study of T cells in narcolepsy. Libraries were prepared by immunoSEQ multiplex PCR; TCRdb keeps only in-frame clonotypes and omits some of them. This sample has tens of thousands of clones, with almost 85% found just once. The sequencing input was memory (CD45RA-) CD4+ T cells from blood. The receptor source for this set is a human donor in good health. Both conserved end residues are part of each CDR3. D genes are given only for firm matches. Clone size is not always given. Where it is, it says once, few, many or a class for expanded clones.

j_call	clone_size	v_call	d_call	cdr3_length	cdr3_aa	cdr3_nt
TRBJ1-6	NA	TRBV6-6	NA	12	CASSSSDSPLHF	TGTGCCAGCTCATCGAGTGACTCACCCCTCCACTTT
TRBJ2-5	NA	TRBV5-1	TRBD1	15	CASSGQGQGQETQYF	TGCGCCAGCAGCGGACAAGGACAGGGCCAAGAGACCCAGTACTTC
TRBJ2-7	once	TRBV6-5	NA	11	CASTGVQEQYF	TGTGCCAGCACGGGGGTTCAGGAGCAGTACTTC
TRBJ1-1	NA	TRBV15	NA	12	CATSPTPTEAFF	TGTGCCACCTCCCCTACTCCGACTGAAGCTTTCTTT
TRBJ2-5	NA	TRBV19	NA	15	CASSIGRSDQETQYF	TGTGCCAGTAGTATAGGGCGGTCGGACCAAGAGACCCAGTACTTC
TRBJ1-2	NA	TRBV11-2	NA	14	CASSLGKGGYGYTF	TGTGCCAGCAGCTTGGGCAAGGGAGGTTATGGCTACACCTTC
TRBJ2-1	once	TRBV15	TRBD2	18	CATSRVRTSGRTYNEQFF	TGTGCCACCAGCAGAGTCAGGACTAGCGGGCGCACCTACAATGAGCAGTTCTTC
TRBJ2-3	NA	TRBV9	TRBD2	17	CASSVVPSGRGADTQYF	TGTGCCAGCAGCGTAGTCCCTAGCGGGAGAGGGGCAGATACGCAGTATTTT
TRBJ1-5	NA	TRBV19	NA	13	CASSPRSDRPQHF	TGTGCCAGTAGTCCTCGGTCGGACAGACCCCAGCATTTT
TRBJ2-7	NA	TRBV10-3	TRBD2	17	CAISEAAVAAGGYEQYF	TGTGCCATCAGTGAAGCGGCCGTTGCAGCGGGAGGTTACGAACAGTACTTC